This TCR beta chain was identified in a study of blood T cell repertoires in COVID-19. The method was immunoSEQ multiplex PCR; TCRdb's version includes in-frame clones alone and lacks a portion of them. The repertoire holds nearly 400,000 clones, with 89% as singletons. Germline loops: CDR1 MNHEY, CDR2 SMNVEV (reference sequence). With 2 bases clipped from V and 4 bases from J, the junction kept 2 bases outside the gene matches. This CDR3 has 14 residues. The study assigned cohorts using participant-reported clinical history. The chain recombines TRBV27 with TRBJ2-5; 9 nucleotides line up with TRBD2. The TCR comes from a woman younger than 45 who had recovered from COVID-19. Sequencing was done on a sample of PBMCs or T cells enriched from blood (not recorded which). CDR3 nucleotide sequence: TGTGCCAGCAGTTTAGGGACTAGCAGAGAGACCCAGTACTTC. It is translated as CASSLGTSRETQYF.